Listed below are T cell receptor beta chains from one sample, sequenced in a study of T-cell reconstitution after alpha-beta-depleted transplantation in children. TCRdb redid the calling of the PCR reads with MiXCR, one entry per CDR3 protein. The sample carries under 850,000 distinct CDR3 sequences, around 13% recorded once. The sequences come from PBMCs, collected before TCRalphabeta/CD19-depleted stem cell transplant. The receptors derive from a girl aged 2-10 years with congenital amegakaryocytic thrombocytopenia, due to receive a stem cell transplant. CDR3s include the opening cysteine and the closing phenylalanine or tryptophan. A D gene is named only where the DNA matches it firmly. Part of the rows lack a size; the others show once, few, many or a class for expanded clones.

d_gene	v_gene	abundance	j_gene	CDR3aa	CDR3nt
-	TRBV9	many	TRBJ2-7	CASSDQEAPSYEQYF	TGTGCCAGCTCTGATCAAGAGGCCCCCTCCTACGAGCAGTACTTC
-	TRBV20-1	many	TRBJ1-1	CSVAPRDRPMNTEAFF	TGCAGTGTAGCCCCCCGTGACAGGCCCATGAACACTGAAGCTTTCTTT
-	TRBV12-3/TRBV12-4	-	TRBJ1-1	CASRTRTRLTRVDTEAFF	TGTGCCAGCAGAACAAGGACGCGACTAACCAGGGTTGACACTGAAGCTTTCTTT
-	TRBV12-3/TRBV12-4	many	TRBJ1-1	CASSPGIAEAFF	TGTGCCAGCAGCCCTGGGATCGCTGAAGCTTTCTTT
TRBD1	TRBV27	few	TRBJ2-1	CASSATGNYNEQFF	TGTGCCAGCAGTGCGACAGGGAACTACAATGAGCAGTTCTTC
-	TRBV5-1	many	TRBJ2-7	CASSYADLGEQYF	TGCGCCAGCAGCTACGCAGACCTGGGCGAGCAGTACTTC
-	TRBV7-3	many	TRBJ2-7	CASSFGTPYEQYF	TGTGCCAGCAGCTTCGGGACTCCCTACGAGCAGTACTTC
-	TRBV7-3	-	TRBJ2-3	CASSLLPLAATDTQYF	TGTGCCAGCAGCTTATTGCCCCTAGCCGCGACAGATACGCAGTATTTT
-	TRBV20-1	many	TRBJ1-1	CSASRAGVSWMNTEAFF	TGCAGTGCTAGTAGGGCAGGGGTGAGCTGGATGAACACTGAAGCTTTCTTT
TRBD2	TRBV20-1	many	TRBJ2-1	CSAPAGGTYNEQFF	TGCAGTGCACCAGCGGGAGGCACCTACAATGAGCAGTTCTTC
TRBD2	TRBV5-5	few	TRBJ2-1	CASSLLAGGPQFGEQFF	TGTGCCAGCAGCTTGCTAGCGGGAGGGCCACAGTTCGGTGAGCAGTTCTTC
TRBD2	TRBV12-3/TRBV12-4	few	TRBJ2-4	CASGLARPAKNIQYF	TGTGCCAGCGGACTAGCGCGACCGGCCAAAAACATTCAGTACTTC
TRBD1	TRBV2	few	TRBJ2-7	CASRIGQGYEQYF	TGTGCCAGCAGGATTGGACAGGGGTACGAGCAGTACTTC
-	TRBV10-2	many	TRBJ2-1	CASSELLTPNEQFF	TGCGCCAGCAGTGAGCTCTTGACTCCGAATGAGCAGTTCTTC
-	TRBV14	-	TRBJ2-7	CASRQLPGQKMGTYSYEQYF	TGTGCCAGCAGACAGCTACCGGGACAAAAAATGGGGACTTACTCCTACGAGCAGTACTTC
TRBD2	TRBV6-5	-	TRBJ2-1	CASSYSVTSGRDEQFF	TGTGCCAGCAGTTACTCAGTAACTAGCGGGAGAGATGAGCAGTTCTTC
TRBD1	TRBV5-1	-	TRBJ1-1	CASSNPPGQGKAFF	TGCGCCAGCAGCAACCCACCCGGACAGGGGAAAGCTTTCTTT
TRBD1	TRBV7-2	few	TRBJ2-2	CASSLGAGGLTGELFF	TGTGCCAGCAGCTTAGGGGCAGGGGGCCTTACCGGGGAGCTGTTTTTT
TRBD2	TRBV7-2	many	TRBJ2-3	CASSLRRGSSTDTQYF	TGTGCCAGCAGCTTAAGGCGGGGGTCCAGCACAGATACGCAGTATTTT
-	TRBV19	many	TRBJ1-5	CASNKGDSNQPQHF	TGTGCCAGTAATAAGGGGGATAGCAATCAGCCCCAGCATTTT
-	TRBV7-7	many	TRBJ2-3	CASSPTDGRTDTQYF	TGTGCCAGCAGCCCTACAGACGGGCGCACAGATACGCAGTATTTT
-	TRBV6-5	many	TRBJ2-7	CASSYSKLTAYEQYF	TGTGCCAGCAGTTACTCGAAACTCACTGCCTACGAGCAGTACTTC
-	TRBV7-9	many	TRBJ1-5	CASSYLNQPQHF	TGTGCCAGCAGCTACCTCAATCAGCCCCAGCATTTT
-	TRBV29-1	many	TRBJ2-1	CSVRMTGEGNEQFF	TGCAGCGTTAGAATGACAGGGGAGGGCAATGAGCAGTTCTTC
TRBD1	TRBV19	many	TRBJ2-3	CASRDRGTTDTQYF	TGTGCCAGCCGGGACAGGGGGACTACAGATACGCAGTATTTT
-	TRBV6-1	many	TRBJ2-7	CASKGTVSSYEQYF	TGTGCCAGCAAAGGGACGGTGAGCTCCTACGAGCAGTACTTC
-	TRBV24-1	many	TRBJ2-1	CATSDSKLEEQFF	TGTGCCACCAGTGATTCCAAACTGGAGGAGCAGTTCTTC
TRBD1	TRBV3-1	-	TRBJ1-1	CASSRGQGRTEAFF	TGTGCCAGCAGCCGCGGACAGGGGAGGACTGAAGCTTTCTTT
TRBD1	TRBV5-6	many	TRBJ1-4	CASSWGTGSYEKLFF	TGTGCCAGCAGCTGGGGGACAGGGTCCTATGAAAAACTGTTTTTT
TRBD2	TRBV5-1	-	TRBJ2-5	CASSLGLGLADQETQYF	TGCGCCAGCAGCTTGGGCCTCGGACTAGCAGACCAAGAGACCCAGTACTTC
-	TRBV4-1	-	TRBJ2-7	CASSHLPPGEDLSYEQYF	TGCGCCAGCAGCCACCTCCCTCCGGGGGAAGATTTGTCCTACGAGCAGTACTTC
-	TRBV25-1	many	TRBJ1-5	CASSEWGSTNQPQHF	TGTGCCAGCAGTGAGTGGGGTTCTACCAATCAGCCCCAGCATTTT
-	TRBV3-1	-	TRBJ2-1	CASTRRGELAIDNEQFF	TGTGCCAGCACCCGTAGGGGAGAACTAGCAATTGACAATGAGCAGTTCTTC
-	TRBV29-1	many	TRBJ1-3	CSVQGNSGNTIYF	TGCAGCGTCCAGGGTAACTCTGGAAACACCATATATTTT
-	TRBV29-1	many	TRBJ1-1	CSVEDFETERGKAFF	TGCAGCGTTGAAGATTTTGAGACAGAAAGGGGGAAAGCTTTCTTT
-	TRBV9	many	TRBJ1-2	CASRSLTVNYGYTF	TGTGCCAGCCGTTCCCTGACCGTTAACTATGGCTACACCTTC
TRBD1	TRBV18	-	TRBJ2-7	CASSQMTGGYEQYF	TGTGCCAGCTCACAGATGACAGGGGGGTACGAGCAGTACTTC
-	TRBV12-3/TRBV12-4	many	TRBJ2-1	CASRLNNEQFF	TGTGCCAGCAGACTTAACAATGAGCAGTTCTTC
-	TRBV6-5	many	TRBJ1-2	CASSYGTFYGYTF	TGTGCCAGCAGTTACGGCACTTTCTATGGCTACACCTTC
-	TRBV20-1	many	TRBJ1-5	CSARDQVGAKSNQPQHF	TGCAGTGCTAGAGATCAGGTAGGGGCGAAAAGCAATCAGCCCCAGCATTTT
-	TRBV27	-	TRBJ2-7	CASSLTFEDYEQYF	TGTGCCAGCAGTTTAACTTTTGAAGACTACGAGCAGTACTTC
TRBD1	TRBV29-1	many	TRBJ2-1	CSVEGTDYNEQFF	TGCAGCGTTGAGGGGACAGACTACAATGAGCAGTTCTTC
-	TRBV10-3	many	TRBJ1-1	CAIGGAATEAFF	TGTGCCATCGGGGGGGCGGCCACTGAAGCTTTCTTT
-	TRBV5-1	few	TRBJ2-5	CASSLVQWETQYF	TGCGCCAGCAGCTTGGTACAATGGGAGACCCAGTACTTC
-	TRBV5-1	many	TRBJ1-1	CASSLRPLENTEAFF	TGCGCCAGCAGCTTGAGACCGCTGGAGAACACTGAAGCTTTCTTT